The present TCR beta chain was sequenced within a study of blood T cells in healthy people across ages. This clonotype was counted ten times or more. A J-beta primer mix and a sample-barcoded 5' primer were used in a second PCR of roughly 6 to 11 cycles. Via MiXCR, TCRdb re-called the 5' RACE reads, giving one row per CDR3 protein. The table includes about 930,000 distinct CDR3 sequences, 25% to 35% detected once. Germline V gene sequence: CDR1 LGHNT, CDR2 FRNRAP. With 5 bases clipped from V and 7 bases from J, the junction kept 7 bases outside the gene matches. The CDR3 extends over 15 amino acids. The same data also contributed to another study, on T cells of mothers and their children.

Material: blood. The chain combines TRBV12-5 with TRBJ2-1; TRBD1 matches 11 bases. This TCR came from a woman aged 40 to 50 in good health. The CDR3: CASGAGQGARNEQFF. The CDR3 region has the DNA TGTGCTAGTGGTGCAGGACAGGGGGCGCGAAATGAGCAGTTCTTC. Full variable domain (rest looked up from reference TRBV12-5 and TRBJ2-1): DARVTQTPRHKVTEMGQEVTMRCQPILGHNTVFWYRQTMMQGLELLAYFRNRAPLDDSGMPKDRFSAEMPDATLATLKIQPSEPRDSAVYFCASGAGQGARNEQFFGPGTRLTVL.